This is a list of T cell receptor beta chains from one sample in a study of tumor-infiltrating lymphocytes in localized non-small cell lung cancer. Measured with immunoSEQ multiplex PCR; TCRdb has only the in-frame clones, and not every one. The sample includes approximately 9,500 clones, about 80% of them seen just once. Sequencing was done on a sample of uninvolved lung tissue not adjacent to the tumor. All receptors come from a human donor with non-small cell lung cancer. Both conserved end residues are part of each CDR3. Fields, in order: J gene, CDR3 length, clone size, D gene, V gene, CDR3 protein, CDR3 DNA. A D gene is named only where the DNA matches it firmly. Some rows have no size entry. The others give once, few or many, or a class for an expanded clone.

TRBJ2-1 16 - TRBD2 TRBV5-8 CASSLGLAGPLNEQFF TGTGCCAGCAGCTTGGGACTAGCGGGACCTCTCAATGAGCAGTTCTTC
TRBJ2-7 14 - - TRBV27 CASSLSSGDYEQYF TGTGCCAGCAGTTTGTCTTCAGGGGACTACGAGCAGTACTTC
TRBJ1-2 12 - - TRBV5-8 CASSFYAGGYTF TGTGCCAGCAGCTTTTATGCTGGTGGCTACACCTTC
TRBJ1-1 16 few - TRBV2 CASSETLTGKNTEAFF TGTGCCAGCAGTGAAACCCTTACAGGGAAGAACACTGAAGCTTTCTTT
TRBJ1-5 14 - - TRBV7-2 CASSGGGGNQPQHF TGTGCCAGCAGCGGGGGGGGTGGCAATCAGCCCCAGCATTTT
TRBJ1-5 16 - - TRBV19 CASSQTGSSSNQPQHF TGTGCCAGTAGTCAAACAGGGTCGTCGAGCAATCAGCCCCAGCATTTT
TRBJ2-2 19 - - TRBV28 CASSFGYIWGGSNTGELFF TGTGCCAGCAGTTTCGGGTATATTTGGGGAGGCTCGAACACCGGGGAGCTGTTTTTT
TRBJ1-2 13 once - TRBV18 CASSPPREGGYTF TGTGCCAGCTCACCACCCCGGGAGGGTGGCTACACCTTC
TRBJ2-1 15 few - TRBV11-3 CASSTHTGSGNEQFF TGTGCCAGCAGCACGCATACAGGGTCCGGCAATGAGCAGTTCTTC
TRBJ2-3 16 - - TRBV7-8 CASSLAAIFSTDTQYF TGTGCCAGCAGCTTAGCGGCTATCTTTAGCACAGATACGCAGTATTTT
TRBJ1-4 15 - - TRBV28 CATSLRGATNEKLFF TGTGCCACCTCCCTTAGAGGGGCAACTAATGAAAAACTGTTTTTT
TRBJ2-1 13 - - TRBV7-2 CASSFSGNNEQFF TGTGCCAGCAGCTTTTCGGGGAATAATGAGCAGTTCTTC
TRBJ2-1 15 - - TRBV2 CASSERGGGYNEQFF TGTGCCAGCAGTGAGCGAGGGGGGGGCTACAATGAGCAGTTCTTC
TRBJ2-2 18 once - TRBV7-2 CASSIRRWAGGNTGELFF TGTGCCAGCAGCATACGTCGGTGGGCGGGCGGGAACACCGGGGAGCTGTTTTTT
TRBJ2-3 12 - - TRBV4-2 CASSQETDTQYF TGTGCCAGCAGCCAAGAGACAGATACGCAGTATTTT
TRBJ2-1 17 once TRBD2 TRBV10-2 CASSVTSGRGSYNEQFF TGCGCCAGCAGCGTAACTAGCGGGAGGGGCTCCTACAATGAGCAGTTCTTC
TRBJ2-3 16 - TRBD2 TRBV5-6 CASSLWSGSTTDTQYF TGTGCCAGCAGCTTGTGGAGCGGGAGCACCACAGATACGCAGTATTTT
TRBJ2-3 15 - TRBD1 TRBV10-1 CASSEGAGGVDTQYF TGCGCCAGCAGTGAAGGGGCAGGGGGCGTAGATACGCAGTATTTT
TRBJ1-1 14 - TRBD1 TRBV7-2 CASSYRGQNTEAFF TGTGCCAGCAGCTACAGGGGTCAGAACACTGAAGCTTTCTTT
TRBJ2-2 15 - - TRBV2 CASSEQGANTGELFF TGTGCCAGCAGTGAACAGGGAGCGAACACCGGGGAGCTGTTTTTT
TRBJ2-1 15 - TRBD1 TRBV5-4 CASTRKQGGYNEQFF TGTGCCAGCACACGAAAACAGGGGGGCTACAATGAGCAGTTCTTC
TRBJ2-7 14 - TRBD1 TRBV7-2 CASSLTGGRVEQYF TGTGCCAGCAGCCTAACAGGGGGCCGCGTCGAGCAGTACTTC
TRBJ2-2 13 - - TRBV5-1 CASSLEVERELFF TGCGCCAGCAGCTTGGAGGTAGAGCGGGAGCTGTTTTTT